What follows describes a single T cell receptor (beta chain). The target antigen is unknown. The data derive from a study of T cell responses to AZD1222 COVID-19 vaccine. General study results and limits: Spike regions recognized by vaccine-associated CD4 TCRs spanned the protein, led by 160-218 and 743-854. In a largely white British group with more females than males, clonal diversity was possibly underestimated. All repertoire sampling was performed exclusively after the peak T cell response.

The data were produced by immunoSEQ multiplex PCR, yet TCRdb's version contains in-frame clones alone and is incomplete. Seen here are 150,000 or so clones, around 93% observed once, and the top ten hold 3.8%. V shed 4 bases and J shed 3 bases, with 13 bases lying between them. Germline V gives CDR1 KGHSH, CDR2 LQKENI. The CDR3 sequence is 14 residues long. This sequence joins TRBV18 and TRBJ2-7; no clear D gene. This receptor was identified in an adult who received the AZD1222 COVID-19 vaccine. This specimen was peripheral blood, taken 28 days after the second AZD1222 dose. CDR3 sequence reads: CASSRAQVVYEQYF. Written as DNA, the CDR3 is TGTGCCAGCTCACGGGCTCAGGTCGTCTACGAGCAGTACTTC.